This record looks at one T cell receptor beta chain sequence and its context. This sample was taken from a study of blood T cell repertoires in COVID-19. Study information: Sample material is recorded as cDNA or gDNA derived from T cells, B-cell-depleted T cells, or PBMCs.

Looked up from germline, CDR1 is SGDLS and CDR2 is YYNGEE. The V gene lost 3 bases and the J gene lost 4 bases, with 13 bases spanning the gap. This CDR3 region has 14 residues. Repertoires were generated with immunoSEQ multiplex PCR, while TCRdb's copy carries only in-frame clones and drops some. The sample includes under 200,000 clones, 75% to 95% of them seen just once. The sequence came from a man over 45 with acute or convalescent COVID-19. The sample comprised peripheral blood. The chain combines TRBV9 with TRBJ1-2, with D perhaps matching TRBD1 (6 bases). As DNA, the CDR3 is TGTGCCAGCAGCGCAGGGGTTCTGAGCTATGGCTACACCTTC. As protein: CASSAGVLSYGYTF.